These T cell receptor beta chains were read from a single sample in a study of T cell repertoires in cytomegalovirus infection. One entry per CDR3 protein results from TCRdb running MiXCR on the reads. The sample comprises under 850,000 distinct CDR3 sequences, approximately 34% of which are singletons, and 2.5% to 3.5% rests with the top ten. The sample comprised PBMCs. These receptors were obtained from a human donor in good health (CMV status not recorded). Some clones in this sample may be carry-over from other donors' samples. CDR3s include the opening cysteine and the closing phenylalanine or tryptophan. A D gene is named only where the DNA matches it firmly. Expanded clones get a size class; other rows say once, few or many, or leave the size out.

d_call,clone_size,v_call,j_call,cdr3_nt,cdr3_aa
.,.,TRBV29-1,TRBJ1-5,TGCAGCGTTGGGACAGCTAATCAGCCCCAGCATTTT,CSVGTANQPQHF
.,.,TRBV28,TRBJ1-2,TGTGCCAGCTATTACCTCTATGGCTACACCTTC,CASYYLYGYTF
.,.,TRBV6-1,TRBJ1-2,TGTGCCAGCAGTGAAATAAGGGGATATGGCTACACCTTC,CASSEIRGYGYTF
.,.,TRBV25-1,TRBJ1-1,TGTGCCAGCGGCAGGGAGGGACCTGAAGCTTTCTTT,CASGREGPEAFF
.,once,TRBV2,TRBJ1-5,TGTGCCAGCAGTGAAGTGTGGACAGACAATCAGCCCCAGCATTTT,CASSEVWTDNQPQHF
TRBD1,few,TRBV7-9,TRBJ2-2,TGTGCCAGCAGCACCGGACAGGGGGTTTCCGGGGAGCTGTTTTTT,CASSTGQGVSGELFF
.,many,TRBV7-9,TRBJ1-3,TGTGCCAGCAGACCCAGGGGAAACTCTGGAAACACCATATATTTT,CASRPRGNSGNTIYF
.,few,TRBV20-1,TRBJ1-6,TGCAGTGCTTCAGGGCTTTCGCGCTCCTATAATTCACCCCTCCACTTT,CSASGLSRSYNSPLHF
TRBD1,few,TRBV5-4,TRBJ2-3,TGTGCCAGCAGCTTACAGGGGGCGGGAGATACGCAGTATTTT,CASSLQGAGDTQYF
TRBD1,few,TRBV27,TRBJ1-4,TGTGCCAGCAGTCCAAAGACAGGGGGTGAGGCTAATGAAAAACTGTTTTTT,CASSPKTGGEANEKLFF
TRBD1,few,TRBV12-3/TRBV12-4,TRBJ2-7,TGTGCCAGCAGTTTAGTTCGGCAGGGGGCAAGTAGCCACGAGCAGTACTTC,CASSLVRQGASSHEQYF
.,.,TRBV7-8,TRBJ1-5,TGTGCCAGTCAGGGTAGCAATCAGGCCCAGCATTTT,CASQGSNQAQHF
TRBD2,few,TRBV12-3/TRBV12-4,TRBJ2-3,TGTGCCAGCAGTTTTCCGGCTAGCGGGGGGAGCACGCAGTATTTT,CASSFPASGGSTQYF
.,.,TRBV19,TRBJ2-3,TGTGCCAGCCAGGACGGAAGAATCTTGGATACGCAGTATTTT,CASQDGRILDTQYF
.,.,TRBV10-2,TRBJ2-1,TGCGCCACTCGAGAACCCTGGCGAGTTGAGCAGTTCTTC,CATREPWRVEQFF
.,.,TRBV20-1,TRBJ2-1,TGCAGTGCTAGGGGACTTGCCTACAATGAGCAGTTCTTC,CSARGLAYNEQFF
.,.,TRBV7-9,TRBJ1-4,TGTGCCAGCAGCTTAACCAGCGGCGCTAATGAAAAACTGTTTTTT,CASSLTSGANEKLFF
TRBD2,few,TRBV28,TRBJ2-7,TGTGCCAGCAGTTCCCCCATGACTAGCGGGAGCTACGAGCAGTACTTC,CASSSPMTSGSYEQYF
.,few,TRBV13,TRBJ1-1,TGTGCCAGCAGTTCCTTCCCGGGGGGGCTGAACACTGAAGCTTTCTTT,CASSSFPGGLNTEAFF
TRBD1,.,TRBV20-1,TRBJ1-5,TGCAGTGCTAGCCAGGACAGGGCTAGTGAGCCCCAGCATTTT,CSASQDRASEPQHF
.,.,TRBV20-1,TRBJ2-1,TGCAGTGCTAGAGGGGTCCTTCAGATAAACTCCTACAATGAGCAGTTCTTC,CSARGVLQINSYNEQFF
.,.,TRBV7-6,TRBJ1-2,TGTGCCAGCAACTTAGCAGCTGGGGGGGCCTATGGCTACACCTTC,CASNLAAGGAYGYTF
TRBD2,.,TRBV19,TRBJ2-3,TGTGCCAGTAGTGCGGGACTACGGAGCACAGATACGCAGTATTTT,CASSAGLRSTDTQYF
.,once,TRBV28,TRBJ2-3,TGTGCCAGCCAACCTACAGTCGGCACAGATACGCAGTATTTT,CASQPTVGTDTQYF
.,.,TRBV6-6,TRBJ2-7,TGTGCCAGCAGGCTAAGGGGAGGCGAGAAGTACTTC,CASRLRGGEKYF
.,few,TRBV28,TRBJ1-3,TGTGCCAGCAGTTTAGGGGACAGAAACACCATATATTTT,CASSLGDRNTIYF